The clone carrying this T cell receptor (beta chain) was detected once. This specimen comes from a study of blood T cell repertoires in COVID-19. On the study more broadly: The United States, Italy and Spain provided the acute and convalescent COVID-19 samples.

The CDR3 contains 14 residues. Germline CDR1 is SGHAT and CDR2 is FQNNGV. The V end was cut by 5 bases, the J end by 1 base, with 11 bases between. Produced via immunoSEQ multiplex PCR; TCRdb's table is partial and in-frame only. The top ten clones hold roughly 30% of a sample with 60,000 or so clones, 65% to 75% of them seen once. The chain uses TRBV11-2 and TRBJ1-1; TRBD1 is a possible D gene (5 bases). This clonotype was obtained from a woman of 80 years or more with acute or convalescent COVID-19. The sample taken for sequencing was peripheral blood. In DNA, the CDR3 is TGTGCCAGCAGCCCGGGCAGGGAGAACACTGAAGCTTTCTTT. Residues: CASSPGRENTEAFF.